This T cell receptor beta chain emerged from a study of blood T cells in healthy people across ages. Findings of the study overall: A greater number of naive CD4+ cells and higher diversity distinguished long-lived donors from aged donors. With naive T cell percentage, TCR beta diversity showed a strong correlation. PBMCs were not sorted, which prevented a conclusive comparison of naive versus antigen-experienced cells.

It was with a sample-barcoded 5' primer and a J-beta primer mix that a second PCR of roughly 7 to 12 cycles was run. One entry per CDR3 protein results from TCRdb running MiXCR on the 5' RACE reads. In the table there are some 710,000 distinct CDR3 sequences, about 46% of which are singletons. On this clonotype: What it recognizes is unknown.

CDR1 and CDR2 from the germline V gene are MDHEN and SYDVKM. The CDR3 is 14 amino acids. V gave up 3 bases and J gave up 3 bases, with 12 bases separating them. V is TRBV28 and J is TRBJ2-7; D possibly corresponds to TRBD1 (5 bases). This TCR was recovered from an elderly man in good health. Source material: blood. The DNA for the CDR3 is TGTGCCAGCAGTTTCAGGGTTTCTTACTACGAGCAGTACTTC. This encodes CASSFRVSYYEQYF.